This T cell receptor beta chain was captured in a study of T cell repertoires in cytomegalovirus infection. Study-level background: Shared public TCR beta signatures pointed to both CMV infection and a matching HLA type. Broader study findings: Frequencies of public TCR beta families were cumulated, and this identified carriers of CMV plus the relevant HLA.

TCRdb passed the reads through MiXCR, listing each CDR3 protein once. The sample carries a few hundred thousand distinct CDR3 sequences, approximately 30% recorded once. The CDR3 is 16 amino acids. CDR1 is SGHRS and CDR2 is YFSETQ in the germline V gene. The V and J ends lost 4 bases and 5 bases, in that order; junction bases with no gene match: 7. This clonotype was picked up a small number of times. Its antigen is unknown. The chain couples TRBV5-1 to TRBJ2-1; TRBD2 agrees at 12 bases. The sequence came from a human donor in good health (CMV status not recorded). Some clones in this sample may be carry-over from other donors' samples. The sample was cultured PBMCs, taken from culture after CMV antigen stimulation. CDR3 sequence reads: CASSPLTSGSDNEQFF. Written as DNA, the CDR3 is TGCGCCAGCAGCCCGCTGACTAGCGGGAGTGACAATGAGCAGTTCTTC.